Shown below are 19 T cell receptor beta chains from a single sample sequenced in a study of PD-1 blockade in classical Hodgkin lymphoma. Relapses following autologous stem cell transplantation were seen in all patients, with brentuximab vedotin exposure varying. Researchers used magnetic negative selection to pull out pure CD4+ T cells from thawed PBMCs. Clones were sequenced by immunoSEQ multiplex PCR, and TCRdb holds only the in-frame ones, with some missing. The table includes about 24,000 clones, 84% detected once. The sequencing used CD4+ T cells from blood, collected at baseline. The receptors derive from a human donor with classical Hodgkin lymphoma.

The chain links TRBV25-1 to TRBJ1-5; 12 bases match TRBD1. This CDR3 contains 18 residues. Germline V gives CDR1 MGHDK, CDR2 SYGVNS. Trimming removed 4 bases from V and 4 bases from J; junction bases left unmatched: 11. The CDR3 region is CASSAIPGTGGANQPQHF. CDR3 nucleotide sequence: TGTGCCAGCAGTGCAATACCCGGGACAGGGGGCGCGAATCAGCCCCAGCATTTT.

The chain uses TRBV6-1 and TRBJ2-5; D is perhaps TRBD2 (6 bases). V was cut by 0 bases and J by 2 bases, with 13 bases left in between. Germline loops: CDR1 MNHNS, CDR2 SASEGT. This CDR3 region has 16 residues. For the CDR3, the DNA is TGTGCCAGCAGTGAAGCGCTTGGGACTTCTCAAGAGACCCAGTACTTC. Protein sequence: CASSEALGTSQETQYF.

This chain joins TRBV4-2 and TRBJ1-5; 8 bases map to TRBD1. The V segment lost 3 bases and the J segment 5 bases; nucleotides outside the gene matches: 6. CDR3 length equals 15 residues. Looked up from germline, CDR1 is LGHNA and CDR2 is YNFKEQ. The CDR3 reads CASSQERQGHQPQHF. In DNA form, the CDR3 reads TGTGCCAGCAGCCAGGAAAGACAGGGGCATCAGCCCCAGCATTTT.

As DNA, the CDR3 is TGTGCCAGTAGAGCCACTAGCGGGGGATATGCAGATACGCAGTATTTT. Translating it yields CASRATSGGYADTQYF. The genes are TRBV19 and TRBJ2-3; 11 bases fit TRBD2. V shed 6 bases, J shed 4 bases, and the junction held 9 bases outside the gene matches. CDR3 length: 16 residues. Germline V gives CDR1 LNHDA, CDR2 SQIVND (reference sequence).

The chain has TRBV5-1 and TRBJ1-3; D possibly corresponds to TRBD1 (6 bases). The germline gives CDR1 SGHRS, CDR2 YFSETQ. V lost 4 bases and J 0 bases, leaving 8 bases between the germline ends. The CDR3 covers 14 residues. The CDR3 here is CASSAQGSGNTIYF. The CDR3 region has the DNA TGCGCCAGCAGCGCACAGGGCTCTGGAAACACCATATATTTT.

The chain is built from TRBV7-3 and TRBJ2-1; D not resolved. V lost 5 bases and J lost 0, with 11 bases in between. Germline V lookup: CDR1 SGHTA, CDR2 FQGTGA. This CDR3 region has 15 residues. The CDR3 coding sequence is TGTGCCAGCAGCACCGGCCCTAGCTCCTACAATGAGCAGTTCTTC. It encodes CASSTGPSSYNEQFF.

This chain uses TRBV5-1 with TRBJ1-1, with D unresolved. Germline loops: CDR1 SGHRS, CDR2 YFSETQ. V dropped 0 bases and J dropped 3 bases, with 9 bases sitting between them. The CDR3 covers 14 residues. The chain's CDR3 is CASSLGGLYTEAFF. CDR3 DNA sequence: TGCGCCAGCAGCTTGGGGGGATTGTACACTGAAGCTTTCTTT.

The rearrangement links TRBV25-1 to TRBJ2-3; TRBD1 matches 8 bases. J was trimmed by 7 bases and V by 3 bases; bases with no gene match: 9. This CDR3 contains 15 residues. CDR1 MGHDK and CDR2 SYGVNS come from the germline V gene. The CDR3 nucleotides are TGTGCCAGCAGTGATTTGACAGGGGAAGCGAATACGCAGTATTTT. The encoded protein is CASSDLTGEANTQYF.

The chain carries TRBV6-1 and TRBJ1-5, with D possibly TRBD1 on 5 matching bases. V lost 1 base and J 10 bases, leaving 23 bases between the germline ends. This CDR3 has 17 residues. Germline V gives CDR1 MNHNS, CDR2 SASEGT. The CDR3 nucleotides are TGTGCCAGCAGTGAAGTCCCGGGACCTGATTTGTCAATCCCCCAGCATTTT. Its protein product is CASSEVPGPDLSIPQHF.

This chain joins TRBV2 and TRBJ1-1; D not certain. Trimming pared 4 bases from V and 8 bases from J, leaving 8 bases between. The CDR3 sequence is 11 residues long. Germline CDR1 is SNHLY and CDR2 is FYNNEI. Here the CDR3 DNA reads TGTGCCAGCAGTGTCGCAGGCGAAGCTTTCTTT. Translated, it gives CASSVAGEAFF. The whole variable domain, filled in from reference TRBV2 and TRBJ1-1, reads EPEVTQTPSHQVTQMGQEVILRCVPISNHLYFYWYRQILGQKVEFLVSFYNNEISEKSEIFDDQFSVERPDGSNFTLKIRSTKLEDSAMYFCASSVAGEAFFGQGTRLTVV.

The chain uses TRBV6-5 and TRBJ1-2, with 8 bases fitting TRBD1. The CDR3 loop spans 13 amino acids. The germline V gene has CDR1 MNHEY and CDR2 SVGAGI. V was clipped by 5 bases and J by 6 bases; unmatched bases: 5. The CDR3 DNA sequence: TGTGCCAGCAGTGCAAGACAGGGGCATGGCTACACCTTC. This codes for CASSARQGHGYTF.

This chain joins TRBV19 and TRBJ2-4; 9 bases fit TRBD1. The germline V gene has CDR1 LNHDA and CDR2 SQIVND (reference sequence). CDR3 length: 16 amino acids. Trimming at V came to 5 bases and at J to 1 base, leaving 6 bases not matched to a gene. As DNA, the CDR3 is TGTGCCAGTAGTCTCAGACAGGGGGGGGCCAAAAACATTCAGTACTTC. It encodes CASSLRQGGAKNIQYF. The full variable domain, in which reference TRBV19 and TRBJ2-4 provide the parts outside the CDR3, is DGGITQSPKYLFRKEGQNVTLSCEQNLNHDAMYWYRQDPGQGLRLIYYSQIVNDFQKGDIAEGYSVSREKKESFPLTVTSAQKNPTAFYLCASSLRQGGAKNIQYFGAGTRLSVL.

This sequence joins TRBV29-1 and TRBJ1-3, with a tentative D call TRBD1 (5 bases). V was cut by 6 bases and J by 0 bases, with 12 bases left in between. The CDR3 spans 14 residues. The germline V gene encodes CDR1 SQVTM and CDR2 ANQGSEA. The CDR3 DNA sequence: TGCAGCGTCTCCTCAGGGTTCTCTGGAAACACCATATATTTT. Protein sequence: CSVSSGFSGNTIYF.

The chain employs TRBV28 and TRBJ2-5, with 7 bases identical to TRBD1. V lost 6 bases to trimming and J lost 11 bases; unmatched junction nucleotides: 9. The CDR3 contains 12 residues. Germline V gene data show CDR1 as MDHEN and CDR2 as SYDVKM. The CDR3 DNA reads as TGTGCCAGCAGGTCAGACAGGGCTGAGCAGTACTTC. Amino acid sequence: CASRSDRAEQYF.

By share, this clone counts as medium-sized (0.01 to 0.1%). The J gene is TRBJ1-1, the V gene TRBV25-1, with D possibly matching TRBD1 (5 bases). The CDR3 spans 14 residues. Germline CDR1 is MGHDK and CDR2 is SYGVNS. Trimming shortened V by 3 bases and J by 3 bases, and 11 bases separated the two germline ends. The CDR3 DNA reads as TGTGCCAGCAGTGATGGGGGTACGGACACTGAAGCTTTCTTT. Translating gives CASSDGGTDTEAFF.

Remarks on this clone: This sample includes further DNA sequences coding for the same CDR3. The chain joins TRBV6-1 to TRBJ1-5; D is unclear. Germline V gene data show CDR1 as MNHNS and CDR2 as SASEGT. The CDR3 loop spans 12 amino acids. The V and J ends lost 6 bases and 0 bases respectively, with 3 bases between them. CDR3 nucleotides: TGTGCCAGCAGGGATAGCAATCAGCCCCAGCATTTT. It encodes CASRDSNQPQHF.

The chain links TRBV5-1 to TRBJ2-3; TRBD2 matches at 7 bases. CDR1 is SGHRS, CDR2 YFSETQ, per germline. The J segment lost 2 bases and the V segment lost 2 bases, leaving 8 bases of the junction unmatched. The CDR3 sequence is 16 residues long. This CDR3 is CASSFLAGDPTDTQYF. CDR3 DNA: TGCGCCAGCAGCTTCCTCGCGGGGGACCCCACAGATACGCAGTATTTT. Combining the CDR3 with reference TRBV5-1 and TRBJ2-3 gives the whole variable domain KAGVTQTPRYLIKTRGQQVTLSCSPISGHRSVSWYQQTPGQGLQFLFEYFSETQRNKGNFPGRFSGRQFSNSRSEMNVSTLELGDSALYLCASSFLAGDPTDTQYFGPGTRLTVL.

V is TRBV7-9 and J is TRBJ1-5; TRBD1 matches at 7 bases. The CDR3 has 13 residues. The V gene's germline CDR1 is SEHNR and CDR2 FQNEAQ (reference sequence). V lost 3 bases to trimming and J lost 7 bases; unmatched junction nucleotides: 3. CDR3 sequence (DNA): TGTGCCAGCAGCTTCCAGGGGGACCAGCCCCAGCATTTT. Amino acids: CASSFQGDQPQHF.

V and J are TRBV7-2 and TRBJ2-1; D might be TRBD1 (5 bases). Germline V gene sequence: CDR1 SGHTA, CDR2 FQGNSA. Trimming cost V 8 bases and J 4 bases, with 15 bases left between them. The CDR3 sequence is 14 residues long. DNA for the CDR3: TGTGCCAGCCTATTCGACAGTCAATACAATGAGCAGTTCTTC. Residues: CASLFDSQYNEQFF.